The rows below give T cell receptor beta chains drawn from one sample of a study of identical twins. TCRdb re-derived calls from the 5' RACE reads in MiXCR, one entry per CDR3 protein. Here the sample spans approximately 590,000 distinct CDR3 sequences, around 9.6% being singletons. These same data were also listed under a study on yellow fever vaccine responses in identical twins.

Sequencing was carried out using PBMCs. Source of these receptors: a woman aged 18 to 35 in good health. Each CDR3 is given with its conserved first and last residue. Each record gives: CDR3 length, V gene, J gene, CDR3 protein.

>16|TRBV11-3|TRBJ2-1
CASIHRGPPGYNEQFF
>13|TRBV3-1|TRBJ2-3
CASSQDLPDTQYF
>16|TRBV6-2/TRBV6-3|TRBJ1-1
CASSYSQGGQNTEALF
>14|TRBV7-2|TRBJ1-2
CASSSPGWNYGYTF
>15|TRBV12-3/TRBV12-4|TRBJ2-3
CASSSGGAVTDTQYF
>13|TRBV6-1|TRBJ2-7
CASSRDGDREQYF
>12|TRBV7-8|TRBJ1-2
CASSFPNYGYTF
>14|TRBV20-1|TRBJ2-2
CSASQTVSTGELFF
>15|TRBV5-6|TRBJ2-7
CASSWGPGTLYEQYF
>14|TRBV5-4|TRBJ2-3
CASSVGQATESQYF
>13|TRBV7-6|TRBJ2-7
CASSGNDQYEQYF
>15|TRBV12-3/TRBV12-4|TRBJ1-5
CASSTGSGGAQPQHF
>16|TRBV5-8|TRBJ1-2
CASSLFSQNLNYGYTF
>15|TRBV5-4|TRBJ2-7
CASSPGQGVLYEQYF
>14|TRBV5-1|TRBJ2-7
CASSFSSLSYEQYF
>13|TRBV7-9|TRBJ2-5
CASSLPGHITQYF
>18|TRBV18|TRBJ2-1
CASSPTALAGGTYNEQFF
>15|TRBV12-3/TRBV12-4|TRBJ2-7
CASSLGTSASYEQYF
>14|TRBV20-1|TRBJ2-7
CSAPPAGTSYEQYF
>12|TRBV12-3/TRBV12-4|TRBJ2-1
CASSRRNNEQFF